The 7 T cell receptor beta chains reported below all come from one sample, sequenced in a study of CD8+CD57+ T cells in acquired aplastic anemia. Profiling that covered TCR beta VDJ and CDR3 relied on genomic DNA as its template. One entry per CDR3 protein, called by TCRdb with MiXCR from the reads. This table has approximately 180,000 distinct CDR3 sequences, roughly 65% appearing once. The sequenced patients had an expansion of CD8+CD57+ cells seen by flow cytometry. The sequenced material came from sorted CD4+, CD8+, or CD8+CD57+ T cells (not recorded which) from PBMCs. These receptors all stem from a human donor with aplastic anemia.

To note about this clonotype: At one end the junction does not follow the germline gene, possibly because of a read error. The rearrangement joins TRBV6-5 to TRBJ1-1; D is uncertain. In germline, CDR1 is MNHEY, CDR2 SVGAGI. The CDR3 has 15 amino acids. The CDR3 region has the DNA TGTGCCAGCAGTTACTCGATCAGCCCGAACACTGAAGCTTCCTTT. Amino acids: CASSYSISPNTEASF.

The chain joins TRBV2 to TRBJ1-1; D perhaps matches TRBD1 (6 bases). In germline, CDR1 is SNHLY, CDR2 FYNNEI. The CDR3 loop spans 14 amino acids. The ends were cut back, 6 bases at V and 6 bases at J, with 17 bases in the middle. CDR3 sequence (DNA): TGTGCCAGCAGCGACAGAATGGGGGGCGCTGAAGCTTTCTTT. This gives the protein CASSDRMGGAEAFF. Based on the CDR3 plus reference TRBV2 and TRBJ1-1, the full variable domain is EPEVTQTPSHQVTQMGQEVILRCVPISNHLYFYWYRQILGQKVEFLVSFYNNEISEKSEIFDDQFSVERPDGSNFTLKIRSTKLEDSAMYFCASSDRMGGAEAFFGQGTRLTVV.

V is TRBV24-1 and J is TRBJ2-1; D is perhaps TRBD1 (5 bases). The germline V gene encodes CDR1 KGHDR and CDR2 SFDVKD. The V end was cut by 2 bases, the J end by 7 bases, with 8 bases between. The CDR3 totals 13 residues. The chain's CDR3 is CATSDWGENEQFF. CDR3 nucleotide sequence: TGTGCCACCAGTGATTGGGGCGAAAATGAGCAGTTCTTC.

The CDR3 sequence is CASSLLGGDQPQHF. CDR3 DNA sequence: TGTGCCAGCAGCTTGCTTGGCGGGGATCAGCCCCAGCATTTT. The gene calls are TRBV7-2 and TRBJ1-5, with D uncertain. The V end was cut by 3 bases, the J end by 5 bases, with 11 bases between. There are 14 residues in the CDR3. Germline-derived CDR1 and CDR2 are SGHTA and FQGNSA.

The J gene is TRBJ2-7, the V gene TRBV29-1, with D hard to call. Germline CDR1 SQVTM, CDR2 ANQGSEA. Trimming pared 6 bases from V and 3 bases from J, leaving 12 bases between. This CDR3 is built from 12 residues. CDR3 amino acids: CSVTESYYEQYF. In DNA, the CDR3 is TGCAGCGTAACCGAGTCTTACTACGAGCAGTACTTC.

This clonotype was counted at least ten times. The gene calls are TRBV25-1 and TRBJ2-3; D possibly corresponds to TRBD2 (5 bases). V lost 2 bases and J 2 bases, leaving 20 bases between the germline ends. The CDR3 consists of 18 residues. The germline gives CDR1 MGHDK, CDR2 SYGVNS. CDR3: CASSEENLMRVTTDTQYF. The CDR3 DNA sequence: TGTGCCAGCAGTGAAGAGAATTTAATGAGGGTTACCACAGATACGCAGTATTTT.

In its sample, this clonotype was seen a few times. V and J are TRBV5-1 and TRBJ2-2, with D unresolved. The CDR3 contains 11 residues. From germline, CDR1 is SGHRS and CDR2 YFSETQ. The germline V and J ends were trimmed by 5 bases and 6 bases, with 5 bases remaining between them. The CDR3 nucleotides read TGCGCCAGCAGTGATGCCGGGGAGCTGTTTTTT. It translates to CASSDAGELFF.